The entry that follows covers one T cell receptor (beta chain) sequence. Its target is not known. The data were obtained in a study of neoadjuvant anti-PD-1 for oral cavity cancer. General study results and limits: Treg/Th17 ratio rose with pretreatment blood and fell with post-treatment tumor TCRbeta clonality.

Time point noted: after neoadjuvant nivolumab, at surgical resection. Patients had newly diagnosed, untreated stage II-IVA oral cavity squamous cell carcinoma. Patients had HPV-negative, locally advanced oral cavity squamous cell carcinoma. Data came from immunoSEQ multiplex PCR; TCRdb stores just in-frame clones and leaves some out. The sample contains about 9,100 clones, 64% of which appear only once. The sample here was PBMCs, taken after nivolumab (anti-PD-1) treatment. The source is a person between 40 and 85 years old with oral cavity squamous cell carcinoma.

The CDR3 sequence: CASSLMFSGAGEAFF. For the CDR3, the DNA is TGTGCCAGCAGCTTGATGTTCTCGGGGGCAGGAGAAGCTTTCTTT. The gene calls are TRBV7-8 and TRBJ1-1; TRBD1 might be the D (6 bases). CDR3 length equals 15 residues. From germline, CDR1 is SGHVS and CDR2 FQNEAQ. The V and J ends lost 3 bases and 8 bases respectively, with 19 bases between them. Filled out from reference TRBV7-8 and TRBJ1-1, the complete variable domain reads GAGVSQSPRYKVAKRGQDVALRCDPISGHVSLFWYQQALGQGPEFLTYFQNEAQLDKSGLPSDRFFAERPEGSVSTLKIQRTQQEDSAVYLCASSLMFSGAGEAFFGQGTRLTVV.